The clone carrying this TCR beta chain came up a few times. These data originate in a study of T-cell memory formation after mild COVID-19. A single record per CDR3 protein comes from TCRdb applying MiXCR to the 5' RACE reads. The table includes about 470,000 distinct CDR3 sequences, about 20% detected once. The CDR3 contains 15 residues. J lost 4 bases, V lost 4 bases, and 5 bases had no gene match. The germline V gene encodes CDR1 PRHDT and CDR2 FYEKMQ (reference sequence). This chain connects TRBV13 to TRBJ1-3; 9 positions agree with TRBD1. This TCR derives from an adult woman who had mild COVID-19 (a few samples of this study predate the infection). Cell type and time point are not known. The specimen sequenced was PBMCs or a T cell subset sorted from them (not recorded which). CDR3 nucleotides: TGTGCCAGCAGCTCGACAGGGGGAGACGGAAACACCATATATTTT. Translated: CASSSTGGDGNTIYF.